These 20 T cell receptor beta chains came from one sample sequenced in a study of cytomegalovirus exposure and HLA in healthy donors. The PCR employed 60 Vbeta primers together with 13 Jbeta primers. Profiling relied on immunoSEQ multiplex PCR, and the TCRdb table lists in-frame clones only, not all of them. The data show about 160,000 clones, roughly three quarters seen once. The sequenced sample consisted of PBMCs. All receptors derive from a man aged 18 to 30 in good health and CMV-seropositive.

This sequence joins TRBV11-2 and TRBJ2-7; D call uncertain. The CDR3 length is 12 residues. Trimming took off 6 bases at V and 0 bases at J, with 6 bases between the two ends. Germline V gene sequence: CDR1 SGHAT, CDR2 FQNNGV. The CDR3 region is CASRGTSYEQYF. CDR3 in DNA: TGTGCCAGCAGGGGCACCTCCTACGAGCAGTACTTC.

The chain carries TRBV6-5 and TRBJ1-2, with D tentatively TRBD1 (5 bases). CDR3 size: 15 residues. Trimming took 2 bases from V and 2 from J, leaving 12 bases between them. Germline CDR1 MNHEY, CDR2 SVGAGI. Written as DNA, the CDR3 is TGTGCCAGCAGTTACGGCCCGACAGCCAACTATGGCTACACCTTC. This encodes CASSYGPTANYGYTF.

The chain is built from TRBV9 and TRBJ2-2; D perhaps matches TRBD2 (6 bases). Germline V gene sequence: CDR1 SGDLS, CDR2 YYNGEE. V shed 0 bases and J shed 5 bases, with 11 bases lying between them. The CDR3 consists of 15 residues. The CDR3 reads CASSVARGNTGELFF. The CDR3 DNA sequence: TGTGCCAGCAGCGTAGCTCGGGGGAATACCGGGGAGCTGTTTTTT.

This CDR3 is CASSVGGVSKGETQYF. CDR3 DNA sequence: TGTGCCAGCAGCGTAGGCGGGGTATCCAAGGGGGAGACCCAGTACTTC. V gene TRBV9 combines with J gene TRBJ2-5, with D perhaps matching TRBD2 (6 bases). Germline-derived CDR1 and CDR2 are SGDLS and YYNGEE. This CDR3 is 16 amino acids long. V was shortened by 0 bases and J by 5 bases, with 17 bases between the two germline ends.

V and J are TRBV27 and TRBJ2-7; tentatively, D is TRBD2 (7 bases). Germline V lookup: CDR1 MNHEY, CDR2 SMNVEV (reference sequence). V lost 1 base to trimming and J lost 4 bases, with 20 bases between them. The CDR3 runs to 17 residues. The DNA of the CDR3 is TGTGCCAGCAGTTTATTCGGTGGGGGGGCGCCTGGGTACGAGCAGTACTTC. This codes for CASSLFGGGAPGYEQYF.

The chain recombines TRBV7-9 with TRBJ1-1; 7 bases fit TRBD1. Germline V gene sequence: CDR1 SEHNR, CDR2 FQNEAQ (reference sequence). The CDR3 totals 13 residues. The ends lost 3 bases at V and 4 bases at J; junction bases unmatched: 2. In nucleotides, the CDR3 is TGTGCCAGCAGCTTCGGGACAGTCACTGAAGCTTTCTTT. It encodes CASSFGTVTEAFF.

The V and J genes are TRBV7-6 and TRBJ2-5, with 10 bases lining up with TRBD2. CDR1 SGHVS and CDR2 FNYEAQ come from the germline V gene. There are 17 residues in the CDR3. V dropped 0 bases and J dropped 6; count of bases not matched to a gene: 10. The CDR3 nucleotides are TGTGCCAGCAGCTTAGCGGGTAGGATAGCGGGAGGCAAGACCCAGTACTTC. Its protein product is CASSLAGRIAGGKTQYF.

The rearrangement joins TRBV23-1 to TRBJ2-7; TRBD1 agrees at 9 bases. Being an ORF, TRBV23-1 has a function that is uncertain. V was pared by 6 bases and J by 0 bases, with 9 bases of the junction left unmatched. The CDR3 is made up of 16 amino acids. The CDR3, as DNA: TGCGCCAGCAGCCCCACAGGGGGCAATTTCTCCTACGAGCAGTACTTC. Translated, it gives CASSPTGGNFSYEQYF.

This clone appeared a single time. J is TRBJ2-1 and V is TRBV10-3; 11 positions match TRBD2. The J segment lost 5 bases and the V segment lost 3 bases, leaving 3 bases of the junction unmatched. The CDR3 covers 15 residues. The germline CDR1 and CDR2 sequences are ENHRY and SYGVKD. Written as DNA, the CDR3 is TGTGCCATCAGTGAAAAGGGACTAGCGGACAATGAGCAGTTCTTC. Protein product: CAISEKGLADNEQFF.

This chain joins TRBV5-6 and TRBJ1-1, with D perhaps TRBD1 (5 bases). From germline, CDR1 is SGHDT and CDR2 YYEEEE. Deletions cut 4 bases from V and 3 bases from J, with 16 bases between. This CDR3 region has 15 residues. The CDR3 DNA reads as TGTGCCAGCAGCCCTCAGGGCTTTGAGGACACTGAAGCTTTCTTT. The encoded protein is CASSPQGFEDTEAFF.

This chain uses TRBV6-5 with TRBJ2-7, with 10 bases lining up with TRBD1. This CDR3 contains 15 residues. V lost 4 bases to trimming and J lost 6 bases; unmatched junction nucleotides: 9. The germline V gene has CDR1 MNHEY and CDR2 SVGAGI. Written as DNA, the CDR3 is TGTGCCAGCAGTTCCAGGGACAGGGGACCCCCCGAGCAGTACTTC. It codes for CASSSRDRGPPEQYF.

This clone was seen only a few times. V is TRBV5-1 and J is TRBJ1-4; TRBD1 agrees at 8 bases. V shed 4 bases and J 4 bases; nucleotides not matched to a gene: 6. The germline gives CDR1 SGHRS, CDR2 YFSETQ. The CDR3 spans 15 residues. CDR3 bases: TGCGCCAGCAGCGCCCAGGGGGCTTATAATGAAAAACTGTTTTTT. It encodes CASSAQGAYNEKLFF.

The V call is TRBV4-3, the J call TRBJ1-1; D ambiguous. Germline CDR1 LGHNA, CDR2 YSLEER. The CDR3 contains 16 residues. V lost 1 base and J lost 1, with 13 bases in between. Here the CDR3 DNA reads TGCGCCAGCAGCCAAGTTATGGTACGGGGGAACACTGAAGCTTTCTTT. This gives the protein CASSQVMVRGNTEAFF.

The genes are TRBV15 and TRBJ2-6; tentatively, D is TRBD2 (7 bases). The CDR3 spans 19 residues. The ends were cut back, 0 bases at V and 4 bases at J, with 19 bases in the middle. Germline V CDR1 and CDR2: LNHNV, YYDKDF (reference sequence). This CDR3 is CATSRDWGGAAGGANVLTF. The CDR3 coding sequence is TGTGCCACCAGCAGAGATTGGGGGGGCGCGGCGGGAGGGGCCAACGTCCTGACTTTC.

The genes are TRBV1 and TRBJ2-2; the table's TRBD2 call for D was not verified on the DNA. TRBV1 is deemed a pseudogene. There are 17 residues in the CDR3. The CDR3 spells CTRMPSRAASNTGELFF. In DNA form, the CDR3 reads TGCACCAGAATGCCTTCTCGAGCGGCCTCGAACACCGGGGAGCTGTTTTTT.

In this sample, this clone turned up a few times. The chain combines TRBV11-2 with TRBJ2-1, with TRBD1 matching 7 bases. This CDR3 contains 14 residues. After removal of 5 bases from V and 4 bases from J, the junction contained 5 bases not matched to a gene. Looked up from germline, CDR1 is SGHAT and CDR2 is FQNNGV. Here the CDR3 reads CASSLGTAYNEQFF. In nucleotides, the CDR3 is TGTGCCAGCAGCCTCGGGACAGCATACAATGAGCAGTTCTTC.

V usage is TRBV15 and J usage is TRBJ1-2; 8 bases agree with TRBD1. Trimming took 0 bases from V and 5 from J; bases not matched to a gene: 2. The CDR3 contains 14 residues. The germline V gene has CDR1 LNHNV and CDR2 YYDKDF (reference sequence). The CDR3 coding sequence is TGTGCCACCAGCAGAGATCGGACAGGGTATGGCTACACCTTC. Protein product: CATSRDRTGYGYTF.

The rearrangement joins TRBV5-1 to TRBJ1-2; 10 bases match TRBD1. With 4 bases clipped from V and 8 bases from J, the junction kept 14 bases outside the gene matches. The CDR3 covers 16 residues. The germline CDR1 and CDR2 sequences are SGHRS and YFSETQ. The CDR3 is CASSPYRSGQGDGYTF. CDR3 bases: TGCGCCAGCAGCCCGTACAGGTCCGGACAGGGGGACGGCTACACCTTC.

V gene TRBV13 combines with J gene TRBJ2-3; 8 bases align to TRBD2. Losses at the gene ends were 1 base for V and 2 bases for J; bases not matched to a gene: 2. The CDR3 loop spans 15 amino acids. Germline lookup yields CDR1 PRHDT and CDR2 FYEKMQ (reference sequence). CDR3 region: CASSLAGGNTDTQYF. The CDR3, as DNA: TGTGCCAGCAGCTTAGCGGGGGGGAACACAGATACGCAGTATTTT.

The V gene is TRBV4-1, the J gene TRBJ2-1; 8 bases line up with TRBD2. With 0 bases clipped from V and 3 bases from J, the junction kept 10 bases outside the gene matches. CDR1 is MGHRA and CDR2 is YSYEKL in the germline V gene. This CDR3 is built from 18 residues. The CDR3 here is CASSQDGISGGLYNEQFF. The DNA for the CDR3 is TGCGCCAGCAGCCAAGATGGGATCAGCGGGGGACTCTACAATGAGCAGTTCTTC.